Listed here are 20 T cell receptor beta chains from one sample, sequenced in a study of vaccination effects on CD4 cells after COVID-19. No antigen has been identified for these receptors. Viral peptide pool expansion of antigen-specific CD4+ T cells preceded sequencing in the ViraFEST assay. Subsequent to about 10 days of culture, CD4+ T cells were isolated. Previously uninfected by SARS-CoV-2, the vaccine recipients also showed negative nucleocapsid antibodies. The assay was immunoSEQ multiplex PCR, and TCRdb's table has in-frame clones only and misses some. The sample carries tens of thousands of clones, around 74% recorded once. Specimen: CD4+ T cells from PBMCs cultured with HCoV-NL63 spike peptides, collected before COVID-19 vaccination. The receptors here all came from a human donor who received a COVID-19 vaccine.

The rearrangement joins TRBV7-2 to TRBJ2-5; maybe TRBD1 (5 bases). This CDR3 contains 16 residues. Germline V CDR1 and CDR2: SGHTA, FQGNSA. V shed 1 base and J shed 1 base, with 13 bases lying between them. This CDR3 reads CASSLGSNRPQETQYF. As DNA, the CDR3 is TGTGCCAGCAGCTTAGGTTCGAACAGGCCCCAAGAGACCCAGTACTTC.

CDR3 loop: CASSLAGLQETQYF. The CDR3 coding sequence is TGTGCCAGCAGCTTAGCGGGGCTTCAAGAGACCCAGTACTTC. The chain employs TRBV7-2 and TRBJ2-5; D perhaps matches TRBD1 (5 bases). Trimming left V 0 bases short and J 2 bases short, with 7 bases between. Germline values: CDR1 SGHTA, CDR2 FQGNSA. The CDR3 covers 14 residues. Together with reference TRBV7-2 and TRBJ2-5, the CDR3 gives the full variable domain: GAGVSQSPSNKVTEKGKDVELRCDPISGHTALYWYRQSLGQGLEFLIYFQGNSAPDKSGLPSDRFSAERTGGSVSTLTIQRTQQEDSAVYLCASSLAGLQETQYFGPGTRLLVL.

The rearrangement joins TRBV18 to TRBJ2-2; D unclear. The germline CDR1 and CDR2 sequences are KGHSH and LQKENI. The CDR3 runs 15 residues. V was pared by 4 bases and J by 5 bases, with 14 bases between. CDR3 DNA sequence: TGTGCCAGCTCACATCGGCTAGTGGGGACCGGGGAGCTGTTTTTT. Translating it yields CASSHRLVGTGELFF.

CDR3 sequence: CASSDDGGPTDTQYF. The CDR3 DNA reads TGCGCCAGCAGCGACGACGGGGGGCCCACAGATACGCAGTATTTT. The gene calls are TRBV5-1 and TRBJ2-3; D is perhaps TRBD2 (7 bases). Germline-derived CDR1 and CDR2 are SGHRS and YFSETQ. Deletions cut 4 bases from V and 2 bases from J, with 14 bases between. This CDR3 has 15 amino acids.

About this clone itself: Other DNA sequences of this sample code for an identical CDR3. The V and J genes are TRBV5-5 and TRBJ2-3, with a weak D call TRBD2 (5 bases). The V gene's germline CDR1 is SGHKS and CDR2 YYEKEE (reference sequence). The CDR3 loop spans 14 amino acids. V lost 2 bases and J 2 bases, leaving 9 bases between the germline ends. CDR3 sequence (DNA): TGTGCCAGCAGCTTCCGGGATTCCACAGATACGCAGTATTTT. Translated: CASSFRDSTDTQYF. Based on the CDR3 plus reference TRBV5-5 and TRBJ2-3, the full variable domain is DAGVTQSPTHLIKTRGQQVTLRCSPISGHKSVSWYQQVLGQGPQFIFQYYEKEERGRGNFPDRFSARQFPNYSSELNVNALLLGDSALYLCASSFRDSTDTQYFGPGTRLTVL.

The chain links TRBV11-3 to TRBJ2-5; no definite D call. The germline gives CDR1 SGHNT, CDR2 YENEEA. Trimming stripped 0 bases from V and 2 bases from J, with 4 bases between. This CDR3 is built from 13 residues. The CDR3 reads CASSLDQQETQYF. CDR3 sequence (DNA): TGTGCCAGCAGCTTAGATCAGCAAGAGACCCAGTACTTC.

V is TRBV28 and J is TRBJ1-2; D unclear. Germline loops: CDR1 MDHEN, CDR2 SYDVKM. Trimming took 3 bases from V and 8 from J, leaving 16 bases between them. The CDR3 is 14 residues long. Here the CDR3 DNA reads TGTGCCAGCAGTTTCCCGGGGTCTAATGACGGCTACACCTTC. It specifies CASSFPGSNDGYTF.

This sequence joins TRBV10-3 and TRBJ2-3; weak D call: TRBD2 (7 bases). This CDR3 is 14 amino acids long. CDR1 and CDR2 from the germline V gene are ENHRY and SYGVKD. The V and J ends lost 6 bases and 0 bases respectively, with 10 bases between them. The CDR3 reads CAIRGGQSTDTQYF. CDR3 DNA sequence: TGTGCCATCAGGGGGGGGCAGAGCACAGATACGCAGTATTTT.

J is TRBJ1-1 and V is TRBV11-3; D not resolved. V dropped 0 bases and J dropped 0 bases, with 5 bases sitting between them. The CDR3 runs 14 residues. CDR1 SGHNT and CDR2 YENEEA come from the germline V gene. The CDR3: CASSLDGLNTEAFF. As DNA, the CDR3 is TGTGCCAGCAGCTTAGATGGGTTGAACACTGAAGCTTTCTTT.

With respect to this clone: As the CDR3 is not closed by the conserved phenylalanine or tryptophan, this likely results from a read error. The limits of the CDR3 on the DNA are not certain, so only TCRdb's listed CDR3 is given. CDR3 in amino acids: CASSLLGAAE. The chain is built from TRBV5-1 and TRBJ1-6. Ends included, the CDR3 has 10 residues. Looked up from germline, CDR1 is SGHRS and CDR2 is YFSETQ.

The rearrangement joins TRBV4-3 to TRBJ2-2, with 7 bases fitting TRBD2. The CDR3 extends over 17 amino acids. The V gene end was trimmed by 1 base and the J gene end by 7 bases; junction bases not matched to a gene: 12. Germline-derived CDR1 and CDR2 are LGHNA and YSLEER. The DNA of the CDR3 is TGCGCCAGCAGCCAAGGAGAACGTGGGTTAGCGGGCGGGGAGCTGTTTTTT. It encodes CASSQGERGLAGGELFF.

The gene calls are TRBV29-1 and TRBJ2-1; D uncertain. The CDR3 sequence is 12 residues long. Germline CDR1 SQVTM, CDR2 ANQGSEA. Trimming cost V 4 bases and J 1 base, with 5 bases left between them. The DNA of the CDR3 is TGCAGCGTTGCACAATCCTACAATGAGCAGTTCTTC. The encoded protein is CSVAQSYNEQFF.

The chain uses TRBV10-2 and TRBJ2-3, with no clear D. The CDR3 spans 13 residues. The germline V gene encodes CDR1 WSHSY and CDR2 SAAADI. V was shortened by 6 bases and J by 0 bases, with 7 bases between the two germline ends. The CDR3 coding sequence is TGCGCCAGCAGGGGTCTTAGCACAGATACGCAGTATTTT. This translates into CASRGLSTDTQYF.

The J gene is TRBJ2-5, the V gene TRBV11-2; D may be TRBD1 (5 bases). The ends were cut back, 5 bases at V and 5 bases at J, with 21 bases in the middle. In germline, CDR1 is SGHAT, CDR2 FQNNGV. There are 16 residues in the CDR3. The CDR3 here is CASSPTPGSRVETQYF. The DNA of the CDR3 is TGTGCCAGCAGCCCGACCCCAGGGTCCCGGGTGGAGACCCAGTACTTC.

This rearrangement joins TRBV4-1 to TRBJ1-2, with TRBD1 matching over 7 bases. The CDR3 is 14 amino acids. Germline loops: CDR1 MGHRA, CDR2 YSYEKL. V shed 2 bases and J 4 bases; nucleotides not matched to a gene: 4. CDR3 region: CASSQSPGGYGYTF. As DNA, the CDR3 is TGCGCCAGCAGCCAATCCCCAGGGGGCTATGGCTACACCTTC.

This clone was observed a few times. The chain employs TRBV19 and TRBJ2-3; TRBD1 aligns across 7 bases. The CDR3 contains 15 residues. Trimming removed 6 bases from V and 4 bases from J; junction bases left unmatched: 10. Germline V gives CDR1 LNHDA, CDR2 SQIVND (reference sequence). The CDR3 loop reads CASRRDRELSDTQYF. For the CDR3, the DNA is TGTGCCAGTAGGCGTGACAGGGAATTATCAGATACGCAGTATTTT.

The chain links TRBV6-2 or TRBV6-3 to TRBJ1-5; TRBD1 aligns across 9 bases. The trim removed 2 bases at V and 2 bases at J, leaving 7 bases unmatched. CDR1 and CDR2 (germline): MNHEY, SVGEGT. The CDR3 sequence is 17 residues long. The CDR3 protein is CASSYSSRDRGNQPQHF. In DNA, the CDR3 is TGTGCCAGCAGTTACAGTTCACGGGACAGGGGCAATCAGCCCCAGCATTTT.

The V call is TRBV9, the J call TRBJ2-2; D ambiguous. The CDR3 totals 15 residues. CDR1 and CDR2 (germline): SGDLS, YYNGEE. The V gene lost 2 bases and the J gene lost 1 base, with 9 bases spanning the gap. The CDR3 DNA follows: TGTGCCAGCAGCGTTCGAGTGGTGAACACCGGGGAGCTGTTTTTT. This translates into CASSVRVVNTGELFF.

The J gene is TRBJ2-5, the V gene TRBV5-1; TRBD1 agrees at 7 bases. This CDR3 has 14 residues. The germline gives CDR1 SGHRS, CDR2 YFSETQ. With 6 bases clipped from V and 5 bases from J, the junction kept 10 bases outside the gene matches. The CDR3 spells CASNTGVEAETQYF. CDR3 nucleotide sequence: TGCGCCAGCAACACAGGGGTCGAGGCGGAGACCCAGTACTTC.

V gene TRBV6-4 combines with J gene TRBJ1-2; possible D gene TRBD1, 6 bases. CDR1 is MRHNA, CDR2 SNTAGT, per germline. Trimming removed 4 bases at V and 2 bases at J, with 8 bases between. CDR3 length: 13 amino acids. Written as DNA, the CDR3 is TGTGCCAGCAGTGGGGGGCTGAACTATGGCTACACCTTC. Translating gives CASSGGLNYGYTF.